The 5 T cell receptor beta chains below come from one sample, sequenced in a study of T cell responses to AZD1222 COVID-19 vaccine (dated by TCRdb to 2020 to 2022). The time point label on this specimen signifies: baseline before first vaccination. To prepare the library, the immunoSEQ multiplex PCR assay was applied. As stored in TCRdb, this immuneACCESS dataset retains in-frame rearrangements with V and J assigned. A fraction of the clones does not appear; measured against another copy, unresolved V genes explain less than half of the discrepancy, and the remainder lacks a known reason. The sample contains roughly 100,000 clones, more than 70% of them found a single time. The biggest ten clones account for less than 15% of the sample. Sequencing was performed on peripheral blood, taken on day 0 of AZD1222 vaccination. These receptors were obtained from an adult in good health.

The V call is TRBV19, the J call TRBJ1-6; D gene ambiguous. Trimming pared 5 bases from V and 0 bases from J, leaving 11 bases between. CDR3 length equals 16 residues. Germline loops: CDR1 LNHDA, CDR2 SQIVND (reference sequence). The CDR3 region has the DNA TGTGCCAGTAGTCTCTCTCAGAGCTCCTATAATTCACCCCTCCACTTT. The encoded protein is CASSLSQSSYNSPLHF.

The V gene is TRBV19, the J gene TRBJ2-3; 12 nucleotides line up with TRBD2. V was clipped by 7 bases and J by 5 bases; unmatched bases: 22. The germline CDR1 and CDR2 sequences are LNHDA and SQIVND (reference sequence). There are 20 residues in the CDR3. In nucleotides, the CDR3 is TGTGCCAGTACCTACCGCCCGCTAGCGGGGGGGCCCTCGGGGGAAGATACGCAGTATTTT. The encoded protein is CASTYRPLAGGPSGEDTQYF.

The gene calls are TRBV6-6 and TRBJ2-1; 9 nucleotides line up with TRBD2. Trimming cost V 6 bases and J 0 bases; bases outside gene matches: 9. Per germline, CDR1 MNHNY and CDR2 SVGAGI (reference sequence). CDR3 length equals 17 residues. CDR3 bases: TGTGCCAGCAGCCGACCAGGGCGGGGGGGCTCCTACAATGAGCAGTTCTTC. Encoded protein: CASSRPGRGGSYNEQFF.

This clone was seen more than once but under ten times. V usage is TRBV2 and J usage is TRBJ1-4; TRBD1 is a possible D gene (5 bases). This CDR3 has 15 residues. Germline CDR1 is SNHLY and CDR2 is FYNNEI. The V end lost 7 bases, the J end lost 7 bases, and 19 bases lay between the germline ends. CDR3 residues: CASILIRGSSEKLFF. DNA for the CDR3: TGTGCCAGCATCCTAATCCGGGGGAGTAGTGAAAAACTGTTTTTT.

V and J are TRBV9 and TRBJ2-7; a possible D gene is TRBD2 (7 bases). This CDR3 contains 15 residues. With 3 bases removed from V and 5 bases from J, the gap between germline ends came to 18 bases. Germline CDR1 SGDLS, CDR2 YYNGEE. This CDR3 reads CASSARTGGPDEQYF. The CDR3 DNA follows: TGTGCCAGCAGCGCACGTACCGGGGGGCCTGACGAGCAGTACTTC.